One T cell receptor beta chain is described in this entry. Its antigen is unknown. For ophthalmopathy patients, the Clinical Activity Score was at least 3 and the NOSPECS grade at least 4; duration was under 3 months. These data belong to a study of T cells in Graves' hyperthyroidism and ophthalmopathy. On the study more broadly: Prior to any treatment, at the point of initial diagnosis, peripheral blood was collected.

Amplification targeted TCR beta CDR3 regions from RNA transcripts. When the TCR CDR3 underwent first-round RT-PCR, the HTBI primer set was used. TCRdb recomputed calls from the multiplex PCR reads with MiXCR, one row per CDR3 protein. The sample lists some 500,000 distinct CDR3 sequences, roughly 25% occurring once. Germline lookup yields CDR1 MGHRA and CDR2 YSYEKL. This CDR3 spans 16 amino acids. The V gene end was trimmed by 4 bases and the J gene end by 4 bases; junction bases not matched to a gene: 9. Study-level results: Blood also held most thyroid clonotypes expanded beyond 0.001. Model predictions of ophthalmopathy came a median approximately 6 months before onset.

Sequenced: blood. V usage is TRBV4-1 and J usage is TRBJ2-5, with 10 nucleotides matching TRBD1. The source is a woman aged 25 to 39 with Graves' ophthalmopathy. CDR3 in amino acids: CASSPSGTGVLETQYF. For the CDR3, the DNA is TGCGCCAGCAGCCCCTCCGGGACAGGGGTATTAGAGACCCAGTACTTC.